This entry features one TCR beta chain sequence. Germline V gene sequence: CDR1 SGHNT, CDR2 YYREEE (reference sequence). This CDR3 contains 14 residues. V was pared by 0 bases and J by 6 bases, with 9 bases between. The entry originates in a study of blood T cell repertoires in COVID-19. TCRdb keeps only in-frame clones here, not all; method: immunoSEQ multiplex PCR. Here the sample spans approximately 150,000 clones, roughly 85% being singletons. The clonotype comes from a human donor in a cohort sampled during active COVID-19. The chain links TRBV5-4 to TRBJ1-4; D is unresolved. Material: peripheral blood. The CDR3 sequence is CASSLAGGYEKLFF. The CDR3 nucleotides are TGTGCCAGCAGCTTGGCCGGAGGGTATGAAAAACTGTTTTTT.